The rows below give T cell receptor beta chains drawn from one sample of a study of CD4 T cells in lung cancer. TCRdb's copy holds only in-frame clones and misses some; the assay was immunoSEQ multiplex PCR. This sample carries fewer than 6,000 clones, roughly 74% of them seen once, and the ten largest clones take roughly 15%. Sequences were obtained from lung tumor tissue. Source of these receptors: a man aged 55 to 70 with non-small cell lung cancer. The CDR3 runs from the conserved cysteine through the conserved F or W. D genes are given only for firm matches. Rows give clone size only sometimes, using once, few, many, or a class for an expanded clone.

d_gene: NA; v_gene: TRBV5-4; abundance: NA; j_gene: TRBJ1-2; CDR3aa: CASSSTQNYGYTF; CDR3nt: TGTGCCAGCAGCTCGACACAAAACTATGGCTACACCTTC
d_gene: TRBD2; v_gene: TRBV5-4; abundance: NA; j_gene: TRBJ2-1; CDR3aa: CASSLGLAGVNEQFF; CDR3nt: TGTGCCAGCAGCTTGGGGCTAGCGGGCGTTAATGAGCAGTTCTTC
d_gene: NA; v_gene: TRBV19; abundance: NA; j_gene: TRBJ2-5; CDR3aa: CASSIGSGYEETQYF; CDR3nt: TGTGCCAGTAGTATAGGTAGCGGCTACGAAGAGACCCAGTACTTC
d_gene: TRBD2; v_gene: TRBV19; abundance: NA; j_gene: TRBJ2-1; CDR3aa: CASARTSGLEQFF; CDR3nt: TGTGCCAGCGCGAGAACTAGCGGGCTTGAGCAGTTCTTC
d_gene: TRBD1; v_gene: TRBV28; abundance: NA; j_gene: TRBJ2-2; CDR3aa: CASRRLDRGNTGELFF; CDR3nt: TGTGCCAGCAGGCGCCTCGACAGGGGCAACACCGGGGAGCTGTTTTTT
d_gene: NA; v_gene: TRBV28; abundance: few; j_gene: TRBJ2-2; CDR3aa: CASRTQGTGELFF; CDR3nt: TGTGCCAGCAGGACACAGGGAACCGGGGAGCTGTTTTTT
d_gene: TRBD1; v_gene: TRBV9; abundance: NA; j_gene: TRBJ1-1; CDR3aa: CASSRGQGAEAFF; CDR3nt: TGTGCCAGCAGCCGAGGACAGGGGGCTGAAGCTTTCTTT
d_gene: NA; v_gene: TRBV6-4; abundance: NA; j_gene: TRBJ2-3; CDR3aa: CASGRESGTDTQYF; CDR3nt: TGTGCCAGCGGCCGGGAATCGGGAACAGATACGCAGTATTTT
d_gene: TRBD1; v_gene: TRBV29-1; abundance: NA; j_gene: TRBJ1-1; CDR3aa: CSVRTGGTEAFF; CDR3nt: TGCAGCGTACGGACAGGGGGCACTGAAGCTTTCTTT
d_gene: NA; v_gene: TRBV15; abundance: NA; j_gene: TRBJ1-4; CDR3aa: CATSRDPVTTGEKLFF; CDR3nt: TGTGCCACCAGCAGAGATCCCGTAACGACGGGTGAAAAACTGTTTTTT